Given below is one T cell receptor beta chain in context. Via MiXCR, TCRdb re-called the RT-PCR reads, giving one row per CDR3 protein. The sample records 450,000 to 600,000 distinct CDR3 sequences, 16% being singletons. Trimming at V came to 6 bases and at J to 0 bases, leaving 7 bases not matched to a gene. This CDR3 contains 16 residues. In germline, CDR1 is ENHRY, CDR2 SYGVKD. The sample comes from a study of response to subunit inactivated influenza vaccine. The TCR originated in a man aged 50 to 69 who received an inactivated influenza vaccine. The sequencing here drew on CD4+ T cells sorted from PBMCs, taken 23 to 25 months after vaccination. V and J are TRBV10-3 and TRBJ1-2; 10 nucleotides line up with TRBD1. The CDR3 coding sequence is TGTGCCATCAGGGGGACAGGGGCTACATCTAACTATGGCTACACCTTC. As protein: CAIRGTGATSNYGYTF.